The clone carrying this T cell receptor (beta chain) showed up just once. The antigen is undetermined. V shed 4 bases and J shed 1 base, with 12 bases lying between them. The length of the CDR3 is 14 residues. Germline V gene sequence: CDR1 SGHTS, CDR2 YDEGEE. This sample is drawn from a study of shared clonotypes between healthy human individuals. Study results and limitations: Non-shared clonotypes showed lower generation probabilities than clonotypes common to all four donors. For naive CD4 cells, 5% to 6.5% of clonotypes were shared across a few donors.

At a deep level, the assay was run. Using immunoSEQ multiplex PCR, the repertoire was profiled, and TCRdb retains in-frame clones only, with some absent. The sample records roughly 2.2 million clones, about 92% being singletons. Negatively enriched CD4+ T cells were divided by CD45RA into naive and memory. V usage is TRBV5-8 and J usage is TRBJ2-7; D may be TRBD2 (6 bases). This clonotype was sampled from a man aged 18 to 29 in good health. Some clones in this sample may be carry-over from other donors' samples. The material sequenced was naive CD4+ T cells from PBMCs. Regarding subset: CD45RA+ positively selected. CDR3: CASSLQEGSYEQYF. The CDR3 nucleotides read TGTGCCAGCAGCCTCCAGGAGGGATCCTACGAGCAGTACTTC. Full variable domain (rest looked up from reference TRBV5-8 and TRBJ2-7): EAGVTQSPTHLIKTRGQQATLRCSPISGHTSVYWYQQALGLGLQFLLWYDEGEERNRGNFPPRFSGRQFPNYSSELNVNALELEDSALYLCASSLQEGSYEQYFGPGTRLTVT.